Shown below are 26 T cell receptor beta chains from a single sample sequenced in a study of cytomegalovirus exposure and HLA in healthy donors. Vbeta (60) and Jbeta (13) primers were used in the PCR. The protocol was immunoSEQ multiplex PCR, while the TCRdb copy is restricted to in-frame clones and leaves out a portion. The sample lists around 250,000 clones; 85% to 95% were seen once. Sequenced input: PBMCs. These receptors were taken from a girl aged 2 to 9 in good health and CMV-seronegative.

This chain uses TRBV7-8 with TRBJ1-2; 7 bases line up with TRBD1. V gave up 5 bases and J gave up 5 bases; unmatched junction bases: 8. Germline loops: CDR1 SGHVS, CDR2 FQNEAQ. The length of the CDR3 is 14 residues. The CDR3 coding sequence is TGTGCCAGCAGCCAAGGGACAGACGATTATGGCTACACCTTC. It specifies CASSQGTDDYGYTF.

V is TRBV6-1 and J is TRBJ1-1; D ambiguous. Deletions cut 0 bases from V and 0 bases from J, with 11 bases between. The CDR3 length is 16 residues. Germline V gives CDR1 MNHNS, CDR2 SASEGT. CDR3 in DNA: TGTGCCAGCAGTGAAGCGTTAGACACCATGAACACTGAAGCTTTCTTT. As protein: CASSEALDTMNTEAFF.

V is TRBV28 and J is TRBJ2-7, with 7 bases fitting TRBD1. In germline, CDR1 is MDHEN, CDR2 SYDVKM. V dropped 7 bases and J dropped 5; count of bases not matched to a gene: 11. This CDR3 contains 14 residues. This CDR3 reads CASTIDRALNEQYF. CDR3 DNA sequence: TGTGCCAGCACCATTGACAGGGCCCTCAACGAGCAGTACTTC.

This chain joins TRBV11-3 and TRBJ2-1; 7 bases are shared with TRBD2. This CDR3 has 14 residues. V shed 4 bases and J 1 base; nucleotides not matched to a gene: 1. Germline loops: CDR1 SGHNT, CDR2 YENEEA. The DNA for the CDR3 is TGTGCCAGCAGCTACGGGGGGTCCTACAATGAGCAGTTCTTC. Its protein is CASSYGGSYNEQFF.

This chain uses TRBV5-1 with TRBJ2-7, with 8 nucleotides matching TRBD1. The CDR3 runs to 14 residues. The germline V gene encodes CDR1 SGHRS and CDR2 YFSETQ. Trimming took 1 base from V and 3 from J; bases not matched to a gene: 3. The DNA of the CDR3 is TGCGCCAGCAGCTTGTCGGACAGGGTCTACGAGCAGTACTTC. Residues: CASSLSDRVYEQYF. Variable domain in full (rest from reference TRBV5-1 and TRBJ2-7): KAGVTQTPRYLIKTRGQQVTLSCSPISGHRSVSWYQQTPGQGLQFLFEYFSETQRNKGNFPGRFSGRQFSNSRSEMNVSTLELGDSALYLCASSLSDRVYEQYFGPGTRLTVT.

J is TRBJ2-4 and V is TRBV2; a possible D gene is TRBD1 (5 bases). CDR1 is SNHLY and CDR2 is FYNNEI in the germline V gene. The CDR3 contains 15 residues. The ends were cut back, 5 bases at V and 7 bases at J, with 18 bases in the middle. The CDR3 sequence: CASSPLTAAGNIQYF. For the CDR3, the DNA is TGTGCCAGCAGTCCTTTGACAGCCGCTGGGAACATTCAGTACTTC.

In DNA, the CDR3 is TGTGCCAGCAGCGTAGATACTAGCGGGGGGCCGTATTCCTACGAGCAGTACTTC. Protein product: CASSVDTSGGPYSYEQYF. The chain carries TRBV9 and TRBJ2-7; 12 bases fit TRBD2. V shed 0 bases and J 1 base; nucleotides not matched to a gene: 8. CDR1 and CDR2 (germline): SGDLS, YYNGEE. CDR3 size: 18 residues.

The chain combines TRBV18 with TRBJ1-1, with a weak D call TRBD1 (5 bases). This CDR3 spans 13 amino acids. Trimming left V 3 bases short and J 1 base short, with 6 bases between. CDR1 is KGHSH and CDR2 is LQKENI in the germline V gene. The CDR3 nucleotides are TGTGCCAGCTCACCGACAGCGAACACTGAAGCTTTCTTT. Its protein is CASSPTANTEAFF.

The chain joins TRBV13 to TRBJ2-5; TRBD2 matches at 8 bases. From germline, CDR1 is PRHDT and CDR2 FYEKMQ (reference sequence). The CDR3 length is 13 residues. V gave up 8 bases and J gave up 3 bases; unmatched junction bases: 5. The CDR3 protein is CASLRGDEETQYF. The CDR3 DNA sequence: TGTGCCAGCTTGCGGGGGGATGAAGAGACCCAGTACTTC.

This chain uses TRBV2 with TRBJ1-3; tentatively, D is TRBD1 (6 bases). Germline V gene sequence: CDR1 SNHLY, CDR2 FYNNEI. This CDR3 is 13 amino acids long. The V gene lost 5 bases and the J gene lost 3 bases, with 8 bases spanning the gap. The CDR3 sequence is CASSSGVGNTIYF. The CDR3, as DNA: TGTGCCAGCAGTTCAGGGGTTGGAAACACCATATATTTT.

The CDR3 protein is CASRTVGNQPQHF. The CDR3 region has the DNA TGTGCCAGTCGGACAGTAGGAAATCAGCCCCAGCATTTT. This chain links TRBV19 with TRBJ1-5; TRBD1 might be the D (6 bases). Trimming took 8 bases from V and 4 from J, leaving 12 bases between them. CDR3 length: 13 residues. Germline V gene data show CDR1 as LNHDA and CDR2 as SQIVND (reference sequence).

The chain is built from TRBV18 and TRBJ1-4, with TRBD1 identical over 8 bases. Germline V CDR1 and CDR2: KGHSH, LQKENI. The CDR3 is 17 residues long. V shed 0 bases and J 7 bases; nucleotides not matched to a gene: 10. The CDR3 region has the DNA TGTGCCAGCTCACCACCGGGCGGCAGGGGGCTCGGTGAAAAACTGTTTTTT. Amino acid sequence: CASSPPGGRGLGEKLFF.

In nucleotides, the CDR3 is TGTGCCATAAGCGGGCCGTACTCCTACAATGAGCAGTTCTTC. Translation: CAISGPYSYNEQFF. This chain joins TRBV10-3 and TRBJ2-1, with D possibly matching TRBD2 (6 bases). Trimming took 9 bases from V and 0 from J, leaving 12 bases between them. Germline CDR1 and CDR2: ENHRY and SYGVKD. The CDR3 is 14 amino acids.

The chain joins TRBV19 to TRBJ2-2; 8 nucleotides agree with TRBD2. V lost 6 bases to trimming and J lost 8 bases; unmatched junction nucleotides: 5. The CDR3 totals 13 residues. Germline V gene data show CDR1 as LNHDA and CDR2 as SQIVND (reference sequence). The CDR3, as DNA: TGTGCCAGTAGCAAGCGGGAGTGGGGGGAGCTGTTTTTT. This encodes CASSKREWGELFF. Together with reference TRBV19 and TRBJ2-2, the CDR3 gives the full variable domain: DGGITQSPKYLFRKEGQNVTLSCEQNLNHDAMYWYRQDPGQGLRLIYYSQIVNDFQKGDIAEGYSVSREKKESFPLTVTSAQKNPTAFYLCASSKREWGELFFGEGSRLTVL.

In this sample, this clone turned up once. V and J are TRBV5-1 and TRBJ2-3; 7 bases match TRBD1. The CDR3 extends over 15 amino acids. Germline loops: CDR1 SGHRS, CDR2 YFSETQ. V trimming: 2 bases; J trimming: 3 bases; junction bases outside the gene matches: 6. This CDR3 is CASSFTGARTDTQYF. Here the CDR3 DNA reads TGCGCCAGCAGCTTTACAGGGGCGAGGACAGATACGCAGTATTTT.

The chain carries TRBV27 and TRBJ2-3, with D tentatively TRBD1 (6 bases). V lost 4 bases and J 0 bases, leaving 8 bases between the germline ends. The CDR3 runs to 14 residues. Germline-derived CDR1 and CDR2 are MNHEY and SMNVEV (reference sequence). This CDR3 is CASSWQGSTDTQYF. The CDR3 DNA reads TGTGCCAGCAGTTGGCAGGGGAGCACAGATACGCAGTATTTT.

Here the CDR3 reads CASSLVASGAGTDTQYF. The CDR3 DNA reads as TGTGCCAGCAGCTTAGTGGCCAGTGGAGCGGGAACAGATACGCAGTATTTT. This chain joins TRBV7-9 and TRBJ2-3; 7 bases are shared with TRBD2. V trimming: 1 base; J trimming: 3 bases; junction bases outside the gene matches: 10. This CDR3 is 17 amino acids long. Germline V gene lookup returns CDR1 SEHNR and CDR2 FQNEAQ (reference sequence).

V is TRBV18 and J is TRBJ1-2; D call uncertain. This CDR3 has 13 amino acids. Deletions cut 3 bases from V and 2 bases from J, with 7 bases between. Per the germline V gene, CDR1 is KGHSH and CDR2 is LQKENI. The DNA of the CDR3 is TGTGCCAGCTCACCCTCTGAGAACTATGGCTACACCTTC. Protein: CASSPSENYGYTF.

The V and J genes are TRBV7-2 and TRBJ1-1; D is undetermined. Per germline, CDR1 SGHTA and CDR2 FQGNSA. CDR3 length: 13 amino acids. Trimming shortened V by 4 bases and J by 3 bases, and 9 bases separated the two germline ends. CDR3 nucleotides: TGTGCCAGCAGCTCGCCGGGGTACACTGAAGCTTTCTTT. It translates to CASSSPGYTEAFF.

This clone was seen a handful of times. The genes are TRBV28 and TRBJ2-7, with D possibly TRBD2 on 6 matching bases. Trimming took off 7 bases at V and 3 bases at J, with 16 bases between the two ends. The CDR3 covers 14 residues. Germline loops: CDR1 MDHEN, CDR2 SYDVKM. The DNA of the CDR3 is TGTGCCAGCACCCCGGGACTGCCGAACTACGAGCAGTACTTC. Translation: CASTPGLPNYEQYF.

The gene calls are TRBV6-5 and TRBJ1-2, with 8 positions matching TRBD1. Trimming took 5 bases from V and 8 from J; bases not matched to a gene: 4. CDR3 length equals 12 residues. Germline V lookup: CDR1 MNHEY, CDR2 SVGAGI. Here the CDR3 DNA reads TGTGCCAGCAGTCCAGGGGGCTGGGGCTACACCTTC. Its translation is CASSPGGWGYTF.

The chain is built from TRBV11-3 and TRBJ2-7; perhaps TRBD2 as D (6 bases). V was cut by 5 bases and J by 6 bases, with 20 bases left in between. Germline assignment: CDR1 SGHNT and CDR2 YENEEA. This CDR3 is 15 amino acids long. The CDR3 loop is CASSLGWRELREQYF. The DNA of the CDR3 is TGTGCCAGCAGCCTTGGGTGGAGGGAATTACGCGAGCAGTACTTC.

V usage is TRBV6-5 and J usage is TRBJ2-3, with D perhaps matching TRBD1 (5 bases). The CDR3 covers 15 residues. The V gene lost 5 bases and the J gene lost 2 bases, with 14 bases spanning the gap. Germline V CDR1 and CDR2: MNHEY, SVGAGI. Here the CDR3 reads CASSPDNPHTDTQYF. CDR3 sequence (DNA): TGTGCCAGCAGTCCGGACAATCCTCACACAGATACGCAGTATTTT.

This clone is a singleton in its sample. The chain has TRBV25-1 and TRBJ1-3; tentatively, D is TRBD1 (5 bases). Germline V gene lookup returns CDR1 MGHDK and CDR2 SYGVNS. Trimming took off 5 bases at V and 2 bases at J, with 10 bases between the two ends. This CDR3 spans 14 amino acids. DNA of the CDR3: TGTGCCAGCAGTAGTGACAGCCCTGGAAACACCATATATTTT. This encodes CASSSDSPGNTIYF.

The chain employs TRBV19 and TRBJ2-2, with 7 bases matching TRBD2. Trimming cost V 5 bases and J 1 base; bases outside gene matches: 7. Per the germline V gene, CDR1 is LNHDA and CDR2 is SQIVND (reference sequence). This CDR3 contains 16 residues. The CDR3 coding sequence is TGTGCCAGTAGTCCCCGCGGGGGAGAGAACACCGGGGAGCTGTTTTTT. Encoded protein: CASSPRGGENTGELFF.

V usage is TRBV11-3 and J usage is TRBJ1-1, with D maybe TRBD1 (5 bases). The CDR3 totals 19 residues. Germline CDR1 and CDR2: SGHNT and YENEEA. V was cut by 7 bases and J by 1 base, with 28 bases left in between. This chain's CDR3 is CASIPLEREGWKANTEAFF. CDR3 bases: TGTGCCAGCATCCCCCTCGAGAGGGAGGGGTGGAAGGCGAACACTGAAGCTTTCTTT.